This entry is about one TCR beta chain. The antigen is not known. Samples came from axillary lymph nodes draining the breast cancer. Trimming removed 6 bases from V and 0 bases from J, with 9 bases in between. Germline V gene data show CDR1 as DFQATT and CDR2 as SNEGSKA (reference sequence). CDR3 length equals 12 residues. The data stem from a study of breast tumors, draining lymph nodes, adjacent tissues. Study results and limitations: Data fit most tumor T cells coming from lymph node, expanding in tumor. Tumors had less TCR diversity than lymph nodes, more than nontumor tissue. Luminal-like breast cancer showed significantly greater tumor-nontumor repertoire similarity than basal-like breast cancer did. That most tumor T cells come from lymph nodes remained unproven.

TCRdb fed the multiplex PCR reads into MiXCR, producing one record per CDR3 protein. The sample lists roughly 220,000 distinct CDR3 sequences, less than 35% occurring once. This chain connects TRBV20-1 to TRBJ2-7; D is possibly TRBD1 (6 bases). The source of this sequence is a female donor with breast cancer. Some clones in this sample may be carry-over from other donors' samples. Material for sequencing was axillary lymph node tissue. Here the CDR3 reads CSAADSSYEQYF. The CDR3 DNA sequence: TGCAGTGCCGCGGACAGCTCCTACGAGCAGTACTTC.